The T cell receptor (beta chain) described here comes from a study of regulatory T cells in long-lasting Graves disease. This clonotype was recorded at least ten times. Both iRepertoire HTBI primers and Arm-PCR of CDR3 regions were used to build the TCR beta libraries. MiXCR, applied by TCRdb to the multiplex PCR reads, yields one record per CDR3 protein. The sample yields a few hundred thousand distinct CDR3 sequences, around 11% seen once. The time point denotes: newly diagnosed GD, antithyroid drugs for less than 3 months. PBMC RNA served as the TCR library source. CDR3 size: 14 residues. Per germline, CDR1 MNHNS and CDR2 SASEGT. V gave up 7 bases and J gave up 5 bases, with 15 bases separating them. The sample was also linked to a second study, of T cells in Graves' hyperthyroidism and ophthalmopathy.

Sample: peripheral blood mononuclear cells (PBMCs), taken at new diagnosis, from a patient treated with antithyroid drugs. The TCR was taken from a woman aged 18-29 years with Graves disease. The chain has TRBV6-1 and TRBJ2-1, with D perhaps matching TRBD2 (6 bases). In DNA form, the CDR3 reads TGTGCCAGCATTAGACTAGGCCCAGACAATGAGCAGTTCTTC. Its translation: CASIRLGPDNEQFF.